Sequencing of this T cell receptor beta chain was carried out in a study of CD8+ T cells in alopecia areata. Overall study results and limits: Tissue-resident alphabeta T cells belonging to normal skin likewise get sequenced within scalp specimens. An increase in clonality over normal scalp was evident in lesional scalp, especially alopecia totalis/universalis.

The V end lost 6 bases, the J end lost 2 bases, and 13 bases lay between the germline ends. The germline V gene encodes CDR1 SNHLY and CDR2 FYNNEI. The CDR3 contains 14 residues. cDNA serving as the sequencing template came from extracted, reverse transcribed RNA. Sequenced by immunoSEQ multiplex PCR; TCRdb stores in-frame clones only, minus some. In the table there are roughly 150,000 clones, 55% to 65% of which are singletons. About this clone itself: Its antigen remains unidentified.

V gene TRBV2 combines with J gene TRBJ1-2; no clear D. This clonotype originated in a human donor in good health. The sequenced sample consisted of CD4+ T cells sorted from blood. The CDR3 region is CASSSLMQNYGYTF. The CDR3 nucleotides are TGTGCCAGCAGCTCCCTCATGCAGAACTATGGCTACACCTTC.